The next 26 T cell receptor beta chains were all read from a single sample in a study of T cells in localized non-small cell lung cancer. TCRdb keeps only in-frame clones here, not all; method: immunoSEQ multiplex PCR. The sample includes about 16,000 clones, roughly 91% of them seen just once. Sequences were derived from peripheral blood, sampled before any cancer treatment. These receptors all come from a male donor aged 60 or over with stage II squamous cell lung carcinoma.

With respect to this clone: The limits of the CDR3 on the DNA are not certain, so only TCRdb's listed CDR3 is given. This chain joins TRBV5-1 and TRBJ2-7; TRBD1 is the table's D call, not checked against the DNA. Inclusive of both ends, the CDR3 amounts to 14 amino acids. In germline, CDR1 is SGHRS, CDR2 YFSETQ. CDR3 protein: CASSTSDRPYEQYF.

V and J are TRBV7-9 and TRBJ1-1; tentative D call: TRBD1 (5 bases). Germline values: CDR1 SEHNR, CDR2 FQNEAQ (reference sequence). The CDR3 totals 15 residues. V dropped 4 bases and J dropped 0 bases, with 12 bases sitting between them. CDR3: CASSYGGTVNTEAFF. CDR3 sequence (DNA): TGTGCCAGCAGCTATGGCGGGACGGTGAACACTGAAGCTTTCTTT.

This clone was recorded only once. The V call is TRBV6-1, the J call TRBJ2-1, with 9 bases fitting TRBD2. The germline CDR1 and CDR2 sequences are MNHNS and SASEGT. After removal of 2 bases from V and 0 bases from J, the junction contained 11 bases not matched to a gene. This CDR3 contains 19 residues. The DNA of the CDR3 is TGTGCCAGCAGTGAAAGGGCTAGCGGGACACTGAGCTCCTACAATGAGCAGTTCTTC. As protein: CASSERASGTLSSYNEQFF.

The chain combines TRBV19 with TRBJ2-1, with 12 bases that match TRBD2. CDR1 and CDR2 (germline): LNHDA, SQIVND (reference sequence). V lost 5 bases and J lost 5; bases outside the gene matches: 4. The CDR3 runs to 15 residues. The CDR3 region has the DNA TGTGCCAGTAGTCAAGGACTAGCGGGACACAATGAGCAGTTCTTC. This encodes CASSQGLAGHNEQFF. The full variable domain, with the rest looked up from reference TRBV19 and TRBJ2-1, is DGGITQSPKYLFRKEGQNVTLSCEQNLNHDAMYWYRQDPGQGLRLIYYSQIVNDFQKGDIAEGYSVSREKKESFPLTVTSAQKNPTAFYLCASSQGLAGHNEQFFGPGTRLTVL.

The CDR3: CASSETSGAYNEQFF. As DNA, the CDR3 is TGTGCCAGCAGCGAGACTAGCGGAGCGTACAATGAGCAGTTCTTC. The rearrangement joins TRBV9 to TRBJ2-1; 9 nucleotides align to TRBD2. The CDR3 length is 15 residues. With V trimmed by 3 bases and J by 4 bases, 5 bases remained unmatched. In germline, CDR1 is SGDLS, CDR2 YYNGEE.

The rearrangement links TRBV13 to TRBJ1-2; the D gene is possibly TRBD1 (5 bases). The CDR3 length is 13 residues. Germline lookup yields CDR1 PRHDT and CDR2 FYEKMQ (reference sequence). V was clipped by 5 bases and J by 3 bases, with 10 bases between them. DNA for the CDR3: TGTGCCAGCAGCCCGGTCAGGGACTATGGCTACACCTTC. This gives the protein CASSPVRDYGYTF. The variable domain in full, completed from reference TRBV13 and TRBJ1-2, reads AAGVIQSPRHLIKEKRETATLKCYPIPRHDTVYWYQQGPGQDPQFLISFYEKMQSDKGSIPDRFSAQQFSDYHSELNMSSLELGDSALYFCASSPVRDYGYTFGSGTRLTVV.

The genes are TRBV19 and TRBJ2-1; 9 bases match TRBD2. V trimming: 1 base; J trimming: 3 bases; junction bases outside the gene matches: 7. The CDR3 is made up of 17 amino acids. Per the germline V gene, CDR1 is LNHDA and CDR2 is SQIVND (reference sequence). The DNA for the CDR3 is TGTGCCAGTAGTATAGGGGGGACTAGCTTTATCTACAATGAGCAGTTCTTC. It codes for CASSIGGTSFIYNEQFF.

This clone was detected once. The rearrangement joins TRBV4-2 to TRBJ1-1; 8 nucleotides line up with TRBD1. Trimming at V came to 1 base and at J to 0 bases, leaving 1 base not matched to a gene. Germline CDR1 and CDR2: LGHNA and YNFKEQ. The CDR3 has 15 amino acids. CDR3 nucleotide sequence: TGTGCCAGCAGCCAAGGGACAGGGATGAACACTGAAGCTTTCTTT. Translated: CASSQGTGMNTEAFF.

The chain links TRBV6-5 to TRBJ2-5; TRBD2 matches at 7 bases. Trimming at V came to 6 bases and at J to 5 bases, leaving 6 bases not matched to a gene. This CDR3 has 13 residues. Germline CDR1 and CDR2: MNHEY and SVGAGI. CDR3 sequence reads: CASRKMGGETQYF. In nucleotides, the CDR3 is TGTGCCAGCAGGAAAATGGGAGGGGAGACCCAGTACTTC.

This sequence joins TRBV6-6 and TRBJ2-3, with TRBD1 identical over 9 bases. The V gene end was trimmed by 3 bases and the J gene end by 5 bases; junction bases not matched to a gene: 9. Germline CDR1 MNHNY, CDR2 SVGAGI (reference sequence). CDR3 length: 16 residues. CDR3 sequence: CASSYVPGQGRDTQYF. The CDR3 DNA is TGTGCCAGCAGTTATGTGCCGGGACAGGGTCGAGATACGCAGTATTTT.

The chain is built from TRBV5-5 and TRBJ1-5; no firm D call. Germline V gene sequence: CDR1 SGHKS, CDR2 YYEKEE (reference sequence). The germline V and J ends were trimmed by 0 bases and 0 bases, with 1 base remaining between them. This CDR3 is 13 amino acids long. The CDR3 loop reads CASSLASNQPQHF. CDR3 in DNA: TGTGCCAGCAGCTTGGCTAGCAATCAGCCCCAGCATTTT.

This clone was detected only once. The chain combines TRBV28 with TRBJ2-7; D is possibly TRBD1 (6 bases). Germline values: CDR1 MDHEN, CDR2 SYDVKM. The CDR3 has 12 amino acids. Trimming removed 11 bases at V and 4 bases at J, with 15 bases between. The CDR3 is CAATGQSYEQYF. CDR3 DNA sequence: TGTGCCGCCACCGGACAGTCGTACGAGCAGTACTTC.

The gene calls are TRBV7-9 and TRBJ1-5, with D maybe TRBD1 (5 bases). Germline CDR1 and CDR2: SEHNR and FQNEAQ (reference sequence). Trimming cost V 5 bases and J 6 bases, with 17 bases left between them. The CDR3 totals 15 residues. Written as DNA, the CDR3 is TGTGCCAGCAGCGCGGGGGAGACAGTTACTCAGCCCCAGCATTTT. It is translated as CASSAGETVTQPQHF.

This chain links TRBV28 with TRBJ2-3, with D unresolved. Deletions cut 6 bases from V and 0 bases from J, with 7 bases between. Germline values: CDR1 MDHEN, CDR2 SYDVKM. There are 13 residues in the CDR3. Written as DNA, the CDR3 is TGTGCCAGCAGCCCAGATAGCACAGATACGCAGTATTTT. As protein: CASSPDSTDTQYF.

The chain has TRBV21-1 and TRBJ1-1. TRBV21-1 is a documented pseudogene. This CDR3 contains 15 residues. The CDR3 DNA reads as TGTGCCAGCAGCGTGCGGGCGCATGAGAACACTGAAGCTTTCTTT. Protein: CASSVRAHENTEAFF.

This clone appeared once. As DNA, the CDR3 is TGTGCCAGCAGTCTAGACAGGGTTAGAGAGACCCAGTACTTC. Protein product: CASSLDRVRETQYF. The rearrangement links TRBV6-6 to TRBJ2-5; TRBD1 matches 7 bases. The V gene end was trimmed by 5 bases and the J gene end by 4 bases; junction bases not matched to a gene: 7. CDR1 MNHNY and CDR2 SVGAGI come from the germline V gene (reference sequence). This CDR3 comprises 14 residues.

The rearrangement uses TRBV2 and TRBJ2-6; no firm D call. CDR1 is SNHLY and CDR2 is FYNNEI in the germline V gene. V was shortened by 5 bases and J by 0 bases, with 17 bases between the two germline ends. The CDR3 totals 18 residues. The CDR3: CASSPGARALSGANVLTF. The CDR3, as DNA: TGTGCCAGCAGTCCGGGTGCACGGGCTCTCTCTGGGGCCAACGTCCTGACTTTC.

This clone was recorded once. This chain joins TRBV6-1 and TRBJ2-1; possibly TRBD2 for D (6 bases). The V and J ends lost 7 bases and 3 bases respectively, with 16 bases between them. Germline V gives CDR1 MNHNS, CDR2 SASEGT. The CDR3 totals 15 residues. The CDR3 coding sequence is TGTGCCAGCAAATTGGCGGGACTTTTCTACAATGAGCAGTTCTTC. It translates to CASKLAGLFYNEQFF.

The DNA of the CDR3 is TGTGCCATCTCCGACCGGGACCCACCTAACTATGGCTACACCTTC. This codes for CAISDRDPPNYGYTF. The chain employs TRBV6-4 and TRBJ1-2; the D gene is possibly TRBD1 (5 bases). Trimming left V 10 bases short and J 0 bases short, with 18 bases between. This CDR3 contains 15 residues. The germline CDR1 and CDR2 sequences are MRHNA and SNTAGT.

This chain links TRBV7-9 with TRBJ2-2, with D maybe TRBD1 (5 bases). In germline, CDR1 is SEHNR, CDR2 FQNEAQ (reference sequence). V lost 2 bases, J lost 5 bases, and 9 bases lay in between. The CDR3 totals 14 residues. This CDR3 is CASSLWGATGELFF. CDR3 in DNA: TGTGCCAGCAGCTTATGGGGCGCGACCGGGGAGCTGTTTTTT.

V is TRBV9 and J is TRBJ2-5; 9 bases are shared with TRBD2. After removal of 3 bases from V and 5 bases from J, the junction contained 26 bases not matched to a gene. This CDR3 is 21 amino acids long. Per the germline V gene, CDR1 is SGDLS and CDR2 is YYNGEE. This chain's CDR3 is CASSAQGGPRAGSGRMETQYF. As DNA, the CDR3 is TGTGCCAGCAGCGCCCAAGGGGGGCCAAGGGCGGGTAGCGGGAGAATGGAGACCCAGTACTTC.

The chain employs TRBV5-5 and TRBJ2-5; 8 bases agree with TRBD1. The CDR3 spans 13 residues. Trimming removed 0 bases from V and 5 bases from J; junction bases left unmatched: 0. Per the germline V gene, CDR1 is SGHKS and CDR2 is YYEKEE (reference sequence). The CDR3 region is CASSLAGGETQYF. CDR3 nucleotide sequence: TGTGCCAGCAGCTTGGCAGGGGGCGAGACCCAGTACTTC. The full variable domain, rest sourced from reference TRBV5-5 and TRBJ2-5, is DAGVTQSPTHLIKTRGQQVTLRCSPISGHKSVSWYQQVLGQGPQFIFQYYEKEERGRGNFPDRFSARQFPNYSSELNVNALLLGDSALYLCASSLAGGETQYFGPGTRLLVL.

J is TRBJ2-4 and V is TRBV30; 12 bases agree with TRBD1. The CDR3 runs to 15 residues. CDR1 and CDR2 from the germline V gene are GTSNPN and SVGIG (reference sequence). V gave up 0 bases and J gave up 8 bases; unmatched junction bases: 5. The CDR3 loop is CAWSVGTGGADIQYF. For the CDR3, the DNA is TGTGCCTGGAGTGTAGGGACAGGGGGCGCGGACATTCAGTACTTC.

The DNA of the CDR3 is TGTGCCAGCAGCGTACAGGTTACGAACACCGGGGAGCTGTTTTTT. This sequence encodes CASSVQVTNTGELFF. V is TRBV9 and J is TRBJ2-2; D gene unclear. The V gene's germline CDR1 is SGDLS and CDR2 YYNGEE. The CDR3 contains 15 residues. The V and J ends lost 1 base and 0 bases respectively, with 7 bases between them.

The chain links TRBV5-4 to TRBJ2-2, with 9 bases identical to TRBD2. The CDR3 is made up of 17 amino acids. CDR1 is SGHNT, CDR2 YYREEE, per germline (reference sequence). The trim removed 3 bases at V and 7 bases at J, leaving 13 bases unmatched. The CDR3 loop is CASSSYLAGPWGGELFF. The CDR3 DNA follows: TGTGCCAGCAGCTCTTACCTAGCGGGACCCTGGGGCGGGGAGCTGTTTTTT.

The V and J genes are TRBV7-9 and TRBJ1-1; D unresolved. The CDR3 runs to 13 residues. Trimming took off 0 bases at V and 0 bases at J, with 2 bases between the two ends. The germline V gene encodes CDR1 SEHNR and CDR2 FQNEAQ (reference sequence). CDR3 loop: CASSLAMNTEAFF. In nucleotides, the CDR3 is TGTGCCAGCAGCTTAGCAATGAACACTGAAGCTTTCTTT.